This T cell receptor (beta chain) derives from a study of vaccination and CD4 T cells after COVID-19. As for the study in general: Overlapping spike peptides of SARS-CoV-2, HCoV-NL63, HCoV-OC43 and HCoV-229E were used, and cells were stimulated with them.

Comments on this clonotype: Its target is not known.

Treatment noted: roughly ten-day PBMC culture with coronavirus spike peptide pools or control peptides (ViraFEST assay). ViraFEST expanded antigen-specific T cells with peptide pools, then sequenced TCRs. The junction had 2 bases not matched to a gene; V was cut back by 8 bases and J by 0 bases. There are 14 residues in the CDR3. Germline values: CDR1 SNHLY, CDR2 FYNNEI. An Oncomine TCR Beta short-read assay was used to sequence the DNA from cultured CD4+ T cells. Via MiXCR, TCRdb re-called the PCR reads, giving one row per CDR3 protein. The profile shows about 18,000 distinct CDR3 sequences, approximately 61% of them singletons.

This sequence was found in a human donor who had recovered from COVID-19. V gene TRBV2 combines with J gene TRBJ2-2; 8 bases align to TRBD2. The sample here was CD4+ T cells from blood, cultured in vitro, taken after SARS-CoV-2 vaccination. This CDR3 reads CASCGRTNTGELFF. The CDR3, as DNA: TGTGCCAGCTGCGGGAGGACGAACACCGGGGAGCTGTTTTTT.